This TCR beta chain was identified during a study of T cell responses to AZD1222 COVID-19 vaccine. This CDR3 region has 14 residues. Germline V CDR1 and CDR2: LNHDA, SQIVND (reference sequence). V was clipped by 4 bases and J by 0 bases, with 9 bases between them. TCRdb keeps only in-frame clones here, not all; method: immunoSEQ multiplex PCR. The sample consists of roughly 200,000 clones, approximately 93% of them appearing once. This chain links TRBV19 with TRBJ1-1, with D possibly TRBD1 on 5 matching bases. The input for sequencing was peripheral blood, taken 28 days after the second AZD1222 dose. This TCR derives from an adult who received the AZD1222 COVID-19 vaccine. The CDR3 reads CASSKGHMNTEAFF. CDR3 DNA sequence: TGTGCCAGTAGTAAGGGGCACATGAACACTGAAGCTTTCTTT.